These 13 T cell receptor beta chains came from one sample sequenced in a study of brain T cells in children with intractable seizures. This table comes from immunoSEQ multiplex PCR, and its TCRdb copy is limited to in-frame clones, with some not included. The sample lists hundreds of thousands of clones, approximately 93% occurring once. Time point indicated: blood from clinic visit 5 months post-surgery; TSC patient then seizure free. The material sequenced was peripheral blood, taken less than 6 months after surgery. The source of these receptors is a boy under two years old with tuberous sclerosis and intractable seizures.

The V and J genes are TRBV5-1 and TRBJ2-3; 12 bases are a match to TRBD2. With 3 bases clipped from V and 4 bases from J, the junction kept 9 bases outside the gene matches. Per germline, CDR1 SGHRS and CDR2 YFSETQ. The CDR3 is 17 residues long. The CDR3 region is CASSWGSTSGGADTQYF. In DNA form, the CDR3 reads TGCGCCAGCAGCTGGGGATCGACTAGCGGGGGCGCAGATACGCAGTATTTT. Combining the CDR3 with reference TRBV5-1 and TRBJ2-3 gives the whole variable domain KAGVTQTPRYLIKTRGQQVTLSCSPISGHRSVSWYQQTPGQGLQFLFEYFSETQRNKGNFPGRFSGRQFSNSRSEMNVSTLELGDSALYLCASSWGSTSGGADTQYFGPGTRLTVL.

CDR3 protein: CASSWGQLLYEQYF. The DNA of the CDR3 is TGTGCCAGCAGCTGGGGACAGTTACTCTACGAGCAGTACTTC. V gene TRBV5-8 combines with J gene TRBJ2-7, with 7 bases fitting TRBD1. Germline V lookup: CDR1 SGHTS, CDR2 YDEGEE. The V and J ends lost 3 bases and 3 bases, in that order; junction bases with no gene match: 6. CDR3 length: 14 residues.

The rearrangement joins TRBV6-1 to TRBJ1-4; TRBD1 agrees at 7 bases. The CDR3 is 13 residues long. V was pared by 6 bases and J by 8 bases, with 6 bases of the junction left unmatched. The germline V gene encodes CDR1 MNHNS and CDR2 SASEGT. CDR3 sequence: CASRTGKDEKLFF. The CDR3 region has the DNA TGTGCCAGCAGGACAGGGAAAGACGAAAAACTGTTTTTT.

V gene TRBV6-1 combines with J gene TRBJ2-7, with TRBD1 matching 9 bases. The V gene end was trimmed by 1 base and the J gene end by 1 base; junction bases not matched to a gene: 11. The CDR3 sequence is 18 residues long. In germline, CDR1 is MNHNS, CDR2 SASEGT. This CDR3 is CASSEEEVGTGLSYEQYF. The CDR3 DNA reads TGTGCCAGCAGTGAAGAAGAAGTTGGGACAGGGCTTTCCTACGAGCAGTACTTC.

The chain is built from TRBV7-3 and TRBJ2-3; D is perhaps TRBD2 (5 bases). This CDR3 is built from 14 residues. Germline loops: CDR1 SGHTA, CDR2 FQGTGA. V was clipped by 5 bases and J by 6 bases, with 15 bases between them. The CDR3 bases are TGTGCCAGCAGCGCTGGGCAGCGGAGGGATACGCAGTATTTT. It encodes CASSAGQRRDTQYF.

This chain connects TRBV18 to TRBJ1-2, with D tentatively TRBD1 (5 bases). CDR1 and CDR2 (germline): KGHSH, LQKENI. V dropped 3 bases and J dropped 6 bases, with 20 bases sitting between them. The CDR3 totals 16 residues. DNA for the CDR3: TGTGCCAGCTCACCCCTCATTGACAGTCGGAGGAATGGCTACACCTTC. Translation: CASSPLIDSRRNGYTF.

V is TRBV10-3 and J is TRBJ1-1; TRBD1 matches 7 bases. The CDR3 loop spans 14 amino acids. Germline V gene data show CDR1 as ENHRY and CDR2 as SYGVKD. V lost 7 bases and J lost 5; bases outside the gene matches: 10. Written as DNA, the CDR3 is TGTGCCATCAACCAAGGGGGCGCGGCGACTGAAGCTTTCTTT. The encoded protein is CAINQGGAATEAFF.

V and J are TRBV6-5 and TRBJ2-1; TRBD2 is a possible D gene (6 bases). CDR3 length: 12 amino acids. Germline values: CDR1 MNHEY, CDR2 SVGAGI. V lost 2 bases, J lost 9 bases, and 8 bases lay in between. CDR3 sequence (DNA): TGTGCCAGCAGTTACCCGCGGGGTGAGCAGTTCTTC. This sequence encodes CASSYPRGEQFF.

This sequence joins TRBV14 and TRBJ2-7; D is uncertain. Trimming stripped 1 base from V and 2 bases from J, with 15 bases between. CDR3 length equals 16 residues. CDR1 and CDR2 from the germline V gene are SGHDN and FVKESK. The CDR3 region is CASSQVIGPTPYEQYF. The CDR3 bases are TGTGCCAGCAGCCAAGTGATTGGTCCTACTCCCTACGAGCAGTACTTC.

J is TRBJ1-2 and V is TRBV24-1, with a tentative D call TRBD1 (6 bases). This CDR3 spans 15 amino acids. CDR1 KGHDR and CDR2 SFDVKD come from the germline V gene. V lost 0 bases and J 8 bases, leaving 15 bases between the germline ends. The CDR3 DNA sequence: TGTGCCACCAGTGATTTGGTGAAGGGGGTGGGAGGCTACACCTTC. This sequence encodes CATSDLVKGVGGYTF.

This chain joins TRBV12-3 or TRBV12-4 and TRBJ1-1; D is possibly TRBD1 (6 bases). The CDR3 has 11 residues. Between the trimmed V and J ends, which lost 6 bases and 10 bases, there was a span of 12 bases. CDR3 DNA: TGTGCCAGCAGCTCAGGGGTCGGAGCTTTCTTT. Encoded protein: CASSSGVGAFF.

The chain has TRBV15 and TRBJ1-2, with TRBD1 matching 11 bases. With V trimmed by 5 bases and J by 4 bases, 6 bases remained unmatched. The CDR3 is 15 residues long. The germline V gene has CDR1 LNHNV and CDR2 YYDKDF (reference sequence). Written as DNA, the CDR3 is TGTGCCACCAGCTACCGGGACAGGGGGGTCTATGGCTACACCTTC. Translating gives CATSYRDRGVYGYTF.

The rearrangement uses TRBV25-1 and TRBJ1-1, with D maybe TRBD1 (5 bases). V shed 7 bases and J shed 4 bases, with 16 bases lying between them. The CDR3 runs to 14 residues. CDR1 is MGHDK, CDR2 SYGVNS, per germline. DNA for the CDR3: TGTGCCAGCACTAAATCAGGGTTGAGCACTGAAGCTTTCTTT. This sequence encodes CASTKSGLSTEAFF.